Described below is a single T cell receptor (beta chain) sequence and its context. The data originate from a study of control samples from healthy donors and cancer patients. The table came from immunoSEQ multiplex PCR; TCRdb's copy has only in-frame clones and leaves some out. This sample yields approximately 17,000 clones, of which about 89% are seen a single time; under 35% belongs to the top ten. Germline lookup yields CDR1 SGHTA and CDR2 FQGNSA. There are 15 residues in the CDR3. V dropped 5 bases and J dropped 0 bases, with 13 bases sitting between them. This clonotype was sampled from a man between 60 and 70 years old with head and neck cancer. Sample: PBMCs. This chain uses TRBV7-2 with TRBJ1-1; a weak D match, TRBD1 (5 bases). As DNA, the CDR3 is TGTGCCAGCAGCCTGGGGGGAGGGATGAACACTGAAGCTTTCTTT. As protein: CASSLGGGMNTEAFF.